This T cell receptor beta chain was sequenced during a study of monozygotic twins with cystic fibrosis. Study results and limitations: Nucleotide-identical clonotype sharing was significantly higher within monozygotic CF twin pairs than between unrelated CF individuals.

Comments on this clone: Its antigen is undetermined.

This CDR3 is 13 amino acids long. Germline CDR1 reads SGHRS; CDR2 reads YFSETQ. V lost 0 bases to trimming and J lost 6 bases, with 7 bases between them. Libraries were prepared by immunoSEQ multiplex PCR; TCRdb keeps only in-frame clonotypes and omits some of them. The repertoire holds tens of thousands of clones, with 75% to 95% as singletons. The origin of this receptor is a boy aged 2 to 9 with cystic fibrosis. The specimen was blood. The chain combines TRBV5-1 with TRBJ2-1; either TRBD1 or TRBD2 may fit D (5 bases each). The CDR3 reads CASSLGGSNEQFF. CDR3 coding DNA: TGCGCCAGCAGCTTGGGGGGGAGCAATGAGCAGTTCTTC.